The 12 T cell receptor beta chains listed next were all sequenced from one sample in a study of cytomegalovirus exposure and HLA in healthy donors. Some clones are missing from TCRdb's copy, which holds only in-frame ones; the method was immunoSEQ multiplex PCR. The table lists roughly 330,000 clones, about 85% of them singletons, with 1% to 1.5% in the top ten. Material: PBMCs. The receptors derive from a woman younger than 45 in good health and CMV-seropositive.

A single count supports this clone. The gene calls are TRBV7-2 and TRBJ2-7; the D call may be TRBD1 or TRBD2 (5 bases each). V shed 3 bases and J shed 4 bases, with 13 bases lying between them. Germline V gene data show CDR1 as SGHTA and CDR2 as FQGNSA. The CDR3 extends over 14 amino acids. The CDR3 coding sequence is TGTGCCAGCAGCTTGGGACGGTCGGGTTACGAGCAGTACTTC. The encoded protein is CASSLGRSGYEQYF.

The chain links TRBV19 to TRBJ1-2, with 7 nucleotides matching TRBD1. The V segment lost 5 bases and the J segment 8 bases; nucleotides outside the gene matches: 5. This CDR3 comprises 12 residues. The germline V gene encodes CDR1 LNHDA and CDR2 SQIVND (reference sequence). The CDR3 is CASSLGQSGYTF. DNA of the CDR3: TGTGCCAGTAGTTTGGGACAGTCGGGCTACACCTTC.

CDR3 DNA sequence: TGCGCCAGCAGCCAGAGCCGGGGGTATGGCACTGAAGCTTTCTTT. As protein: CASSQSRGYGTEAFF. The rearrangement uses TRBV4-3 and TRBJ1-1; D possibly corresponds to TRBD1 (5 bases). The V end lost 3 bases, the J end lost 4 bases, and 15 bases lay between the germline ends. CDR1 and CDR2 (germline): LGHNA, YSLEER. This CDR3 is built from 15 residues.

This clone was detected only once. The chain couples TRBV6-6 to TRBJ2-7; the D is unclear. Germline V gene data show CDR1 as MNHNY and CDR2 as SVGAGI (reference sequence). This CDR3 has 12 residues. Trimming shortened V by 6 bases and J by 6 bases, and 12 bases separated the two germline ends. CDR3: CASRQTAGEQYF. CDR3 nucleotide sequence: TGTGCCAGCAGACAAACAGCCGGCGAGCAGTACTTC.

The chain uses TRBV9 and TRBJ1-4, with a weak D call TRBD1 (5 bases). Trimming took 4 bases from V and 3 from J, leaving 16 bases between them. The germline V gene encodes CDR1 SGDLS and CDR2 YYNGEE. This CDR3 contains 16 residues. The CDR3, as DNA: TGTGCCAGCAGCTTCGCCGGGACGGATCCTAATGAAAAACTGTTTTTT. Its protein product is CASSFAGTDPNEKLFF.

The chain employs TRBV13 and TRBJ1-3; no clear D gene. V was trimmed by 7 bases and J by 3 bases, leaving 13 bases between them. Germline CDR1 PRHDT, CDR2 FYEKMQ (reference sequence). CDR3 length: 14 residues. The chain's CDR3 is CASTHGVDGNTIYF. In DNA, the CDR3 is TGTGCCAGCACCCATGGTGTGGATGGAAACACCATATATTTT.

V gene TRBV4-2 combines with J gene TRBJ1-1; no reliable D call. The CDR3 is 12 amino acids. V was cut by 0 bases and J by 8 bases, with 7 bases left in between. Looked up from germline, CDR1 is LGHNA and CDR2 is YNFKEQ. CDR3 amino acids: CASSQEGLEAFF. The CDR3 nucleotides read TGTGCCAGCAGCCAAGAGGGTCTCGAAGCTTTCTTT.

The chain combines TRBV6-5 with TRBJ1-2; TRBD1 might be the D (6 bases). V was trimmed by 2 bases and J by 3 bases, leaving 13 bases between them. The CDR3 is 15 residues long. Germline-derived CDR1 and CDR2 are MNHEY and SVGAGI. The CDR3 nucleotides read TGTGCCAGCAGTTACGGGCGGACAGAATACTATGGCTACACCTTC. Encoded protein: CASSYGRTEYYGYTF.

The rearrangement uses TRBV5-1 and TRBJ2-3; 11 positions match TRBD2. V lost 4 bases and J lost 0; bases outside the gene matches: 4. This CDR3 region has 16 residues. CDR1 SGHRS and CDR2 YFSETQ come from the germline V gene. CDR3 loop: CASSIAGGSSTDTQYF. The CDR3 DNA sequence: TGCGCCAGCAGCATAGCGGGAGGGTCTAGCACAGATACGCAGTATTTT.

This clone has more than one count but fewer than ten. The chain uses TRBV5-1 and TRBJ1-6; D unclear. CDR1 and CDR2 from the germline V gene are SGHRS and YFSETQ. This CDR3 has 14 amino acids. V lost 3 bases and J 3 bases, leaving 7 bases between the germline ends. Here the CDR3 reads CASSWTDYNSPLHF. DNA for the CDR3: TGCGCCAGCAGCTGGACCGACTATAATTCACCCCTCCACTTT.

The chain uses TRBV4-1 and TRBJ2-7; the match to TRBD2 covers 8 bases. The CDR3 extends over 15 amino acids. Trimming took 4 bases from V and 3 from J; bases not matched to a gene: 8. Germline values: CDR1 MGHRA, CDR2 YSYEKL. CDR3 sequence reads: CASSPTGTRNYEQYF. The CDR3 region has the DNA TGCGCCAGCAGCCCAACCGGGACTAGAAACTACGAGCAGTACTTC.

The CDR3, as DNA: TGTGCCAGCAGTTACTCCAGTTTTGCTCCCCAGCATTTT. This sequence encodes CASSYSSFAPQHF. The V call is TRBV6-5, the J call TRBJ1-5; D unclear. Trimming removed 0 bases from V and 10 bases from J, with 10 bases in between. Germline V gene lookup returns CDR1 MNHEY and CDR2 SVGAGI. The CDR3 contains 13 residues.